The 21 T cell receptor beta chains reported below all come from one sample, sequenced in a study of post-analysis software for immune sequencing data. The study, taken as a whole, reports: Roughly 5 TRBV segments occurring more often in patients than controls included TRBV5-6, TRBV5-1 and TRBV20-1.

Unique molecular identifiers were present in the TCR beta cDNA libraries. One entry per CDR3 protein results from TCRdb running MiXCR on the PCR reads. The sample includes under 200,000 distinct CDR3 sequences, 25% to 35% of them seen just once. These receptors have no known antigen. Sequencing was performed on blood. The source is a girl between 2 and 17 years old with multiple sclerosis.

V gene TRBV20-1 combines with J gene TRBJ2-1, with D perhaps being TRBD1 or TRBD2 (6 bases each). CDR1 is DFQATT and CDR2 is SNEGSKA in the germline V gene (reference sequence). The CDR3 runs to 15 residues. CDR3 amino acids: CSSSGGGGEVKEQFF. The CDR3 DNA follows: TGCAGCTCCTCCGGGGGCGGAGGAGAGGTTAAGGAGCAGTTCTTC.

This clonotype was seen repeatedly, ten times or more. V gene TRBV12-3 or TRBV12-4 combines with J gene TRBJ2-3; D might be TRBD1 (6 bases). V lost 2 bases to trimming and J lost 0 bases, with 9 bases between them. The CDR3 spans 15 residues. Written as DNA, the CDR3 is TGTGCCAGCAGTTTATTGGGGGCTAGCACAGATACGCAGTATTTT. Translation gives CASSLLGASTDTQYF.

Ten or more counts support this clonotype. The rearrangement uses TRBV20-1 and TRBJ2-3, with D possibly matching TRBD2 (6 bases). The V gene lost 4 bases and the J gene lost 4 bases, with 18 bases spanning the gap. Germline CDR1 is DFQATT and CDR2 is SNEGSKA (reference sequence). This CDR3 has 15 amino acids. The CDR3 loop is CSATNRRDMSDTQYF. The CDR3 DNA reads TGCAGTGCTACCAATAGGAGGGATATGTCAGATACGCAGTATTTT.

This clonotype was seen ten or more times. J is TRBJ1-1 and V is TRBV7-8; D is perhaps TRBD1 (6 bases). Germline-derived CDR1 and CDR2 are SGHVS and FQNEAQ. Trimming cost V 3 bases and J 3 bases, with 17 bases left between them. The CDR3 is 16 residues long. The CDR3 DNA is TGTGCCAGCAGCTTGGACAGACATCTCACCTACACTGAAGCTTTCTTT. Translating it yields CASSLDRHLTYTEAFF.

The gene calls are TRBV20-1 and TRBJ1-5; 9 nucleotides line up with TRBD1. Germline CDR1 and CDR2: DFQATT and SNEGSKA (reference sequence). The CDR3 totals 17 residues. J gave up 4 bases and V 5 bases, and 15 bases lay outside the gene matches. CDR3 loop: CSASSTGGAGRNQPQHF. The CDR3 DNA is TGCAGTGCTTCCTCAACAGGGGGCGCAGGGAGAAATCAGCCCCAGCATTTT.

This clonotype was seen more than once but under ten times. The rearrangement uses TRBV11-2 and TRBJ1-1; D possibly corresponds to TRBD1 (5 bases). CDR1 is SGHAT and CDR2 is FQNNGV in the germline V gene. V was clipped by 0 bases and J by 1 base, with 9 bases between them. CDR3 size: 15 residues. CDR3 coding DNA: TGTGCCAGCAGCTTAGATCGTGGGGCGAACACTGAAGCTTTCTTT. This codes for CASSLDRGANTEAFF.

A few counts support this clonotype. V usage is TRBV6-5 and J usage is TRBJ2-2; TRBD1 aligns across 7 bases. Losses at the gene ends were 6 bases for V and 3 bases for J; bases not matched to a gene: 10. From germline, CDR1 is MNHEY and CDR2 SVGAGI. This CDR3 contains 16 residues. The CDR3 sequence is CASRGRQGSHTGELFF. In DNA form, the CDR3 reads TGTGCCAGCAGGGGCCGACAGGGTAGTCACACCGGGGAGCTGTTTTTT.

To note about this clonotype: Since a much larger clone is just one base distant, this may be a read error. The chain uses TRBV28 and TRBJ2-5, with 7 bases that match TRBD2. The CDR3 sequence is 16 residues long. V trimming: 3 bases; J trimming: 2 bases; junction bases outside the gene matches: 9. The germline gives CDR1 MDHEN, CDR2 SYDVKM. The CDR3 DNA sequence: TGTGCCAGCAGTTTCCTGACTAGCTGGGGGCAAGAGACCCAGTACTTC. This encodes CASSFLTSWGQETQYF. The full variable domain, completed using reference TRBV28 and TRBJ2-5, is DVKVTQSSRYLVKRTGEKVFLECVQDMDHENMFWYRQDPGLGLRLIYFSYDVKMKEKGDIPEGYSVSREKKERFSLILESASTNQTSMYLCASSFLTSWGQETQYFGPGTRLLVL.

On this clonotype itself: This could be a read error, since a much larger clone is one nucleotide away. The chain carries TRBV29-1 and TRBJ1-2; D remains ambiguous. Germline lookup yields CDR1 SQVTM and CDR2 ANQGSEA. Trimming removed 3 bases at V and 10 bases at J, with 6 bases between. The CDR3 consists of 9 residues. The CDR3 is CSVEDDYTF. Here the CDR3 DNA reads TGCAGCGTTGAGGATGACTACACCTTC. Full variable domain (missing parts from reference TRBV29-1 and TRBJ1-2): SAVISQKPSRDICQRGTSLTIQCQVDSQVTMMFWYRQQPGQSLTLIATANQGSEATYESGFVIDKFPISRPNLTFSTLTVSNMSPEDSSIYLCSVEDDYTFGSGTRLTVV.

Remarks on this clonotype: Possible read error: a much larger clone is one base away. The rearrangement joins TRBV2 to TRBJ1-5; tentative D call: TRBD1 (6 bases). CDR1 is SNHLY and CDR2 is FYNNEI in the germline V gene. The CDR3 runs to 13 residues. CDR3 amino acids: CVSSGTGNQPQHF. The CDR3 DNA sequence: TGTGTCAGCAGCGGTACAGGGAATCAGCCCCAGCATTTT.

The table lists this clonotype with many counts. The chain carries TRBV29-1 and TRBJ2-5; D is undetermined. From germline, CDR1 is SQVTM and CDR2 ANQGSEA. V was pared by 2 bases and J by 11 bases, with 18 bases between. This CDR3 is 13 amino acids long. The chain's CDR3 is CSVETSGITMQYF. For the CDR3, the DNA is TGCAGCGTTGAAACGTCAGGAATTACGATGCAGTACTTC.

The chain recombines TRBV5-1 with TRBJ2-1; TRBD2 is a possible D gene (7 bases). This CDR3 contains 16 residues. Between the trimmed V and J ends, which lost 2 bases and 8 bases, there was a span of 20 bases. In germline, CDR1 is SGHRS, CDR2 YFSETQ. The CDR3 DNA is TGCGCCAGCAGCTTCGGGGGGCCGGCCTCGATGGATGAGCAGTTCTTC. Amino acid sequence: CASSFGGPASMDEQFF.

This chain links TRBV29-1 with TRBJ2-3, with TRBD1 identical over 7 bases. V lost 4 bases, J lost 6 bases, and 16 bases stayed unmatched. Per the germline V gene, CDR1 is SQVTM and CDR2 is ANQGSEA. This CDR3 has 16 amino acids. The CDR3 sequence: CSVGDRYRGIWDTQYF. CDR3 coding DNA: TGCAGCGTTGGAGATAGGTACAGGGGAATTTGGGATACGCAGTATTTT.

As for this clonotype: A much bigger clone sits one base away, suggesting this may be a read error. This rearrangement joins TRBV29-1 to TRBJ1-5; TRBD1 agrees at 9 bases. Germline loops: CDR1 SQVTM, CDR2 ANQGSEA. V gave up 4 bases and J gave up 2 bases; unmatched junction bases: 6. There are 15 residues in the CDR3. The CDR3 protein is CSVAGTGQGNQPQHF. CDR3 DNA: TGCAGCGTTGCTGGGACAGGGCAGGGCAATCAGCCCCAGCATTTT.

This clonotype was found a few times. CDR3 DNA: TGCAGCTCCCGGAGGGGGGGAGGGATGAACACTGAAGCTTTCTTT. Encoded protein: CSSRRGGGMNTEAFF. The V call is TRBV29-1, the J call TRBJ1-1, with D possibly being TRBD1 (6 bases). V was trimmed by 8 bases and J by 0 bases, leaving 19 bases between them. This CDR3 spans 15 amino acids. Germline-derived CDR1 and CDR2 are SQVTM and ANQGSEA.

A remark on this clonotype: This may be a read error, as it is one base from a much larger clone. The V gene is TRBV12-3 or TRBV12-4, the J gene TRBJ2-5, with 8 bases identical to TRBD2. The V segment lost 7 bases and the J segment 11 bases; nucleotides outside the gene matches: 15. The length of the CDR3 is 14 residues. The CDR3 here is CASTPGLAFDEQYF. The DNA for the CDR3 is TGTGCCAGCACCCCTGGACTAGCTTTCGATGAGCAGTACTTC.

The V gene is TRBV2, the J gene TRBJ1-2, with D possibly being TRBD1 (5 bases). CDR3 length: 14 amino acids. The V gene's germline CDR1 is SNHLY and CDR2 FYNNEI. Trimming shortened V by 3 bases and J by 5 bases, and 13 bases separated the two germline ends. Written as DNA, the CDR3 is TGTGCCAGCAGTGAGAGACAGAATATTTATGGCTACACCTTC. This sequence encodes CASSERQNIYGYTF.

The chain couples TRBV20-1 to TRBJ2-4; TRBD1 agrees at 8 bases. The CDR3 runs 14 residues. Germline CDR1 reads DFQATT; CDR2 reads SNEGSKA (reference sequence). V dropped 4 bases and J dropped 0; count of bases not matched to a gene: 2. This CDR3 is CSATGGLAKNIQYF. Written as DNA, the CDR3 is TGCAGTGCTACAGGGGGCCTAGCCAAAAACATTCAGTACTTC.

This clonotype was seen repeatedly, ten times or more. The chain carries TRBV11-2 and TRBJ2-3; D call uncertain. V lost 2 bases and J 2 bases, leaving 8 bases between the germline ends. The CDR3 is 14 residues long. In germline, CDR1 is SGHAT, CDR2 FQNNGV. The CDR3 region has the DNA TGTGCCAGCAGCTTACCCCACCCCACAGATACGCAGTATTTT. Translating gives CASSLPHPTDTQYF. Drawing the rest from reference TRBV11-2 and TRBJ2-3, the complete variable domain is EAGVAQSPRYKIIEKRQSVAFWCNPISGHATLYWYQQILGQGPKLLIQFQNNGVVDDSQLPKDRFSAERLKGVDSTLKIQPAKLEDSAVYLCASSLPHPTDTQYFGPGTRLTVL.

In the case of this clonotype: A much larger clone differs from this one at a single base, so this may be a read error. The chain combines TRBV12-5 with TRBJ2-5, with D possibly TRBD1 on 5 matching bases. The last part of the DNA fits TRBJ2-4 better; the J call may be wrong. The CDR3 is 15 amino acids. Per germline, CDR1 LGHNT and CDR2 FRNRAP. This chain's CDR3 is CASGLGGPGMNIQYF. CDR3 nucleotides: TGTGCTAGTGGTTTGGGCGGTCCAGGGATGAACATTCAGTACTTC.

Note on this clonotype: A much larger clone lies a single base off, so this may be a read error. The rearrangement joins TRBV7-2 to TRBJ2-1; D uncertain. CDR1 SGHTA and CDR2 FQGNSA come from the germline V gene. This CDR3 has 13 amino acids. The CDR3 here is CANSLGRYGEQFF. The CDR3 nucleotides read TGTGCCAACAGCTTAGGAAGATATGGTGAGCAGTTCTTC.